This record covers a single T cell receptor (beta chain). Germline values: CDR1 SGHVS, CDR2 FQNEAQ. This CDR3 spans 15 amino acids. The trim removed 3 bases at V and 8 bases at J, leaving 8 bases unmatched. This entry belongs to a study of blood T cell repertoires in COVID-19. The wider study: The United States, Italy and Spain were the sources of the acute and convalescent COVID-19 samples.

Authors' processing steps: By means of reference gene primer amplification, nucleated cell counts were estimated. Clones were read by immunoSEQ multiplex PCR, and TCRdb kept only the in-frame ones, dropping some. V and J calls and clone size are as listed in that table; D and trimming were resolved from the DNA. Found here are 250,000 to 300,000 clones, 89% of them singletons; the top ten hold about 0.94%. This clonotype was obtained from a woman between 35 and 50 years old who had recovered from COVID-19. Sequencing used peripheral blood. This chain connects TRBV7-8 to TRBJ2-1, with 9 positions matching TRBD2. CDR3 in DNA: TGTGCCAGCAGCTTCGGCGCGGGAGGGCGGTATGAGCAGTTCTTC. Translation gives CASSFGAGGRYEQFF.